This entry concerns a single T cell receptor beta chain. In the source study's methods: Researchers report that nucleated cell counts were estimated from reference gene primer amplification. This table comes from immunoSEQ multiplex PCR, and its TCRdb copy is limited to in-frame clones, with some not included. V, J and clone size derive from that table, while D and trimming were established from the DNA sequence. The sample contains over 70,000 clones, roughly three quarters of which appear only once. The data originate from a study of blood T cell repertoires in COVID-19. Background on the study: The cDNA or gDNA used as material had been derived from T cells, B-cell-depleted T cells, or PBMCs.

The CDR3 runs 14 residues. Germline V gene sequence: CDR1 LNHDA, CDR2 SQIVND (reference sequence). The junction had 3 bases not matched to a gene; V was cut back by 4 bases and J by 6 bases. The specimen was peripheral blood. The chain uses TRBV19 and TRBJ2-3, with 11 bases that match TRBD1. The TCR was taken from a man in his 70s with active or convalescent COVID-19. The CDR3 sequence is CASSRDRGSDTQYF. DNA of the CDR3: TGTGCCAGTAGTAGGGACAGGGGGTCGGATACGCAGTATTTT.